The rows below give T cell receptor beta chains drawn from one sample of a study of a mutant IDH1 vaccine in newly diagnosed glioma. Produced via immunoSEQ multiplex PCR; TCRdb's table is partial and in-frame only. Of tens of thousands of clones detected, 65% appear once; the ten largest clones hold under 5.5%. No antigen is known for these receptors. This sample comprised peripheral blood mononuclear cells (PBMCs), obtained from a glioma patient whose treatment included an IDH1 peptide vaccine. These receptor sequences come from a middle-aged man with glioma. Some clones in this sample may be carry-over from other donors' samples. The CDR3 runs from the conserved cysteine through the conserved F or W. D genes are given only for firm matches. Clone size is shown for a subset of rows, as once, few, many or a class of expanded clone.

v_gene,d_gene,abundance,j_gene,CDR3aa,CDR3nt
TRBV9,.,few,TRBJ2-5,CASSALAQEETQYF,TGTGCCAGCAGTGCTCTAGCGCAGGAAGAGACCCAGTACTTC
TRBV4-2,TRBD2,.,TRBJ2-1,CASSQRTSGEINEQFF,TGTGCCAGCAGCCAGCGGACTAGCGGGGAGATTAATGAGCAGTTCTTC
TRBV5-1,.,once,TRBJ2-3,CASTRRSSTDTQYF,TGCGCCAGCACCAGACGGTCAAGCACAGATACGCAGTATTTT
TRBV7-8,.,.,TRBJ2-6,CASSLRVRAGANVLTF,TGTGCCAGCAGCTTACGGGTCAGGGCTGGGGCCAACGTCCTGACTTTC
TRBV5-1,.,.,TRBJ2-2,CASSLAQTTGELFF,TGCGCCAGCAGCTTGGCCCAAACCACCGGGGAGCTGTTTTTT
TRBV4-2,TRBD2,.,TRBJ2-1,CASSDGASGGLRYNEQFF,TGTGCCAGCAGCGACGGCGCTAGCGGGGGACTCCGCTACAATGAGCAGTTCTTC
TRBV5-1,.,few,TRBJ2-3,CASSAGSIGDTQYF,TGCGCCAGCAGCGCGGGGTCTATCGGAGATACGCAGTATTTT
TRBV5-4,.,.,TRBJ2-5,CASSLKTGTETQYF,TGTGCCAGCAGCTTAAAAACAGGGACGGAGACCCAGTACTTC
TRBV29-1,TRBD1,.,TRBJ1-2,CSAKQGSYGYTF,TGCAGCGCGAAACAGGGGAGCTATGGCTACACCTTC
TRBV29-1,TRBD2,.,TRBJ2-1,CSVAGLAGDPSYNEQFF,TGCAGCGTAGCGGGACTAGCGGGGGACCCCTCCTACAATGAGCAGTTCTTC
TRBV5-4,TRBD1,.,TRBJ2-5,CASSLGGTGQGLRTQYF,TGTGCCAGCAGCTTGGGGGGGACGGGACAGGGGTTAAGGACCCAGTACTTC
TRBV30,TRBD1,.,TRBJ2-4,CAWSVPGTEKNIQYF,TGTGCCTGGAGTGTGCCCGGGACAGAAAAAAACATTCAGTACTTC
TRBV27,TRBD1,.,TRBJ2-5,CASSLNYGQGYRETQYF,TGTGCCAGCAGTTTAAATTACGGACAGGGTTATCGAGAGACCCAGTACTTC
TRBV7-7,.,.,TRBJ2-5,CASSPRPGYMETQYF,TGTGCCAGCAGCCCCCGCCCCGGGTATATGGAGACCCAGTACTTC
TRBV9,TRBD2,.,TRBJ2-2,CASSVARGGNTGELFF,TGTGCCAGCAGCGTAGCGCGCGGGGGGAACACCGGGGAGCTGTTTTTT
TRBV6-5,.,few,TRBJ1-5,CASSQKGGVSSQHF,TGTGCCAGCAGCCAGAAAGGGGGAGTATCGTCCCAGCATTTT
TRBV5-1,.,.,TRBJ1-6,CASSLGPRAVKNSPLHF,TGCGCCAGCAGCTTGGGGCCTCGCGCAGTTAAAAATTCACCCCTCCACTTT
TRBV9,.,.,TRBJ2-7,CASSVEAGVLYEQYF,TGTGCCAGCAGCGTAGAGGCAGGGGTCCTCTACGAGCAGTACTTC
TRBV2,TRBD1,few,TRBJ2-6,CAGTPRAGGAGANVLTF,TGTGCCGGGACCCCGAGGGCAGGGGGCGCTGGGGCCAACGTCCTGACTTTC
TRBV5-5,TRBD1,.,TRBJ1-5,CASSRTGQNQPQHF,TGTGCCAGCAGCCGGACAGGGCAGAATCAGCCCCAGCATTTT
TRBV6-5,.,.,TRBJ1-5,CASSEFQPQHF,TGTGCCAGCAGTGAGTTTCAGCCCCAGCATTTT
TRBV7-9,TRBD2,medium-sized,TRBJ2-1,CAASGGASYNEQFF,TGTGCCGCTAGCGGGGGCGCGTCCTACAATGAGCAGTTCTTC
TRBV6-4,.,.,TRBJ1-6,CASSEQGGNSPLHF,TGTGCCAGCAGTGAACAGGGTGGTAATTCACCCCTCCACTTT
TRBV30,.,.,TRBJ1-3,CAWSAGSNSGNTIYF,TGTGCCTGGAGTGCGGGTTCAAACTCTGGAAACACCATATATTTT
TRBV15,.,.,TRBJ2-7,CATSSRQRGGLSYEQYF,TGTGCCACCAGCAGTAGGCAGAGGGGGGGACTCTCCTACGAGCAGTACTTC
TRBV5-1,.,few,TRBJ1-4,CASSPRGDEVGEKLFF,TGCGCCAGCAGCCCGAGGGGGGACGAAGTGGGTGAAAAACTGTTTTTT
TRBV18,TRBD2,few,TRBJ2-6,CASSPLAGISGANVLTF,TGTGCCAGCTCACCACTAGCGGGGATCTCTGGGGCCAACGTCCTGACTTTC
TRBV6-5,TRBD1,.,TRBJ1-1,CASSSPRQGANTEAFF,TGTGCCAGCAGTTCCCCCAGACAGGGGGCGAACACTGAAGCTTTCTTT
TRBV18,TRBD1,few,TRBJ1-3,CASSPKGQVSGNTIYF,TGTGCCAGCTCACCGAAGGGACAGGTCTCTGGAAACACCATATATTTT
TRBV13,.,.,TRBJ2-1,CASSLRIDEQFF,TGTGCCAGCAGCTTACGGATCGATGAGCAGTTCTTC
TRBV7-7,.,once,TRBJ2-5,CASSHNSRGRETQYF,TGTGCCAGCAGCCACAATAGCAGAGGCCGGGAGACCCAGTACTTC
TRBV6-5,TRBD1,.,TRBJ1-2,CASSYGAGGGNYGYTF,TGTGCCAGCAGTTACGGGGCAGGGGGCGGTAACTATGGCTACACCTTC
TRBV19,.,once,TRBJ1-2,CASNRKTYGYTF,TGTGCCAGTAATCGAAAGACCTATGGCTACACCTTC
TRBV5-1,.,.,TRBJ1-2,CASSLIGGRGNYGYTF,TGCGCCAGCAGCTTGATCGGGGGGAGAGGTAACTATGGCTACACCTTC
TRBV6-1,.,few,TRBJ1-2,CASSELGVSNYGYTF,TGTGCCAGCAGTGAATTAGGCGTGAGTAACTATGGCTACACCTTC
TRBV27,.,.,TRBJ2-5,CASSVSRIQETQYF,TGTGCCAGCAGCGTCTCCAGGATACAAGAGACCCAGTACTTC
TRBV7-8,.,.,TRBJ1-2,CASSTDSHATF,TGTGCCAGCAGTACGGACAGTCACGCCACCTTC
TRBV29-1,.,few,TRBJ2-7,CSVERPPHEQYF,TGCAGCGTTGAGCGTCCCCCCCACGAGCAGTACTTC
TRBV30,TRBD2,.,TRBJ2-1,CAIDIGTSGGNEQFF,TGTGCCATTGATATAGGGACTAGCGGGGGCAATGAGCAGTTCTTC
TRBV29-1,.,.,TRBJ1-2,CSVEEAGYGYTF,TGCAGCGTTGAAGAGGCGGGCTATGGCTACACCTTC
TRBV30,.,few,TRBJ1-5,CAWSTHRENQPQHF,TGTGCCTGGAGTACCCACCGAGAAAATCAGCCCCAGCATTTT
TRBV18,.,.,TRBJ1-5,CASSPYSNQPQHF,TGTGCCAGCTCACCGTATAGCAATCAGCCCCAGCATTTT
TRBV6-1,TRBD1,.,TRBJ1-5,CASSARTGYQPQHF,TGTGCCAGCAGTGCCCGGACAGGCTATCAGCCCCAGCATTTT
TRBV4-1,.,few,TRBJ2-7,CASRPTGGSYEQYF,TGCGCCAGCAGACCCACTGGGGGCTCCTACGAGCAGTACTTC
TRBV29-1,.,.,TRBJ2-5,CSVLHTGGGGTQYF,TGCAGCGTCCTACACACGGGGGGCGGCGGGACCCAGTACTTC
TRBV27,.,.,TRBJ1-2,CASSSPLTSNYGYTF,TGTGCCAGCAGTTCACCCCTCACATCTAACTATGGCTACACCTTC
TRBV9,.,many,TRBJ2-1,CASSVEQGYNEQFF,TGTGCCAGCAGCGTAGAACAGGGTTACAATGAGCAGTTCTTC
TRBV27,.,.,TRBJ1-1,CASSGALNTEAFF,TGTGCCAGCAGCGGGGCCTTGAACACTGAAGCTTTCTTT
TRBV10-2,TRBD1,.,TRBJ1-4,CASRGGQGSSEKLFF,TGCGCCAGCAGAGGGGGACAGGGGAGCAGTGAAAAACTGTTTTTT
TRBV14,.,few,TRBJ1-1,CASSHSLVEAFF,TGTGCCAGCAGCCACTCCTTGGTTGAGGCTTTCTTT